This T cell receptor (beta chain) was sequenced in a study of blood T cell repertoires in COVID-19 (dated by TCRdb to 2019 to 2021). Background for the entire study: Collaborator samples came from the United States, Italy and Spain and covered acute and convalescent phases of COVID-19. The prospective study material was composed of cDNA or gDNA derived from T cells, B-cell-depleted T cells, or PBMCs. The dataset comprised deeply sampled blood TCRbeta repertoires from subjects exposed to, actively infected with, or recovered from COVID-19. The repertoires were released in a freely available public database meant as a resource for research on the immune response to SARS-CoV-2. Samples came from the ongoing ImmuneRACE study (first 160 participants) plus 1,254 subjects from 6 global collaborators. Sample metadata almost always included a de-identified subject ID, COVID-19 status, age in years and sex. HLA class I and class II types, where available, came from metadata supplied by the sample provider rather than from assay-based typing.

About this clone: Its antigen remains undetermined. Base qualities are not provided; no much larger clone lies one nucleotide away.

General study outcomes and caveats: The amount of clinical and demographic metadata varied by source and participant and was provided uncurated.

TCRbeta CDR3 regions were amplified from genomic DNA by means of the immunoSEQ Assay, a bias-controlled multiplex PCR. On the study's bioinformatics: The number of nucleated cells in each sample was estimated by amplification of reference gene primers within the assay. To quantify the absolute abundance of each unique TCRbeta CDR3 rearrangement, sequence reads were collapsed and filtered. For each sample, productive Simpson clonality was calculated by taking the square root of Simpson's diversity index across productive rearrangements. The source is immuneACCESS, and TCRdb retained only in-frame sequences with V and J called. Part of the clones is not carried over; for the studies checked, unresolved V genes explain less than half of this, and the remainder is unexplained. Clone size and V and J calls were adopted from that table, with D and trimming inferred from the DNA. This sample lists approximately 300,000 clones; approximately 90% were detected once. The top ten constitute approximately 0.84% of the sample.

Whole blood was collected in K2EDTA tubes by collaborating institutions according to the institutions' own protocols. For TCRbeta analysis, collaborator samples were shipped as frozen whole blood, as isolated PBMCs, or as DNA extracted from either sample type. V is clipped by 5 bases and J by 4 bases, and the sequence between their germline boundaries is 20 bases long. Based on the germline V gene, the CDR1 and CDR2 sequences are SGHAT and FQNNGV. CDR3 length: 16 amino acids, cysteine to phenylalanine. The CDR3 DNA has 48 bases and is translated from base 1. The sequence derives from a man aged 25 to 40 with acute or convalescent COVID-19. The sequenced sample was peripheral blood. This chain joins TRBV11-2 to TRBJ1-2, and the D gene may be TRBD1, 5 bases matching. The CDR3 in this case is CASSAPRQGWGYGYTF. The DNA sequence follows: TGTGCCAGCAGCGCCCCCCGGCAGGGTTGGGGCTATGGCTACACCTTC.